These 11 T cell receptor beta chains came from one sample sequenced in a study of kidney transplant recipient with SARS-CoV-2 infection. TCRdb redid the calling of the reads with MiXCR, one entry per CDR3 protein. The sample carries 200,000 to 300,000 distinct CDR3 sequences, more than 25% recorded once. Specimen: a blood sample, collected at baseline and on day 111 from a kidney transplant recipient. These receptors were taken from a male patient between 25 and 39 years old who had COVID-19 and was a kidney transplant recipient. Some of the T cells might come from the graft donor.

As for this clonotype: Being one base from a much bigger clone, this may be a read error. The CDR3 end shows no conserved phenylalanine or tryptophan, and so a read error is likely. V usage is TRBV5-8 and J usage is TRBJ1-2; D not certain. Germline V gives CDR1 SGHTS, CDR2 YDEGEE. The CDR3 has 16 amino acids. Trimming stripped 7 bases from V and 4 bases from J, with 23 bases between. CDR3 in amino acids: CASVTSHPRKTYGYTS. The CDR3 coding sequence is TGTGCCAGCGTAACAAGTCATCCACGAAAGACCTATGGCTACACCTCC.

V usage is TRBV25-1 and J usage is TRBJ2-7; TRBD2 aligns across 7 bases. CDR3 length equals 16 residues. CDR1 is MGHDK, CDR2 SYGVNS, per germline. V shed 1 base, J shed 2 bases, and the junction held 8 bases outside the gene matches. CDR3 sequence: CASSELGGGATYEQYF. As DNA, the CDR3 is TGTGCCAGCAGTGAATTAGGCGGGGGAGCCACCTACGAGCAGTACTTC.

This clonotype has at least ten counts. The chain's CDR3 is CASSHRAAGQTQYF. The CDR3 coding sequence is TGTGCCAGCAGCCACCGGGCCGCTGGGCAGACCCAGTACTTC. The chain has TRBV11-3 and TRBJ2-5; no firm D call. Trimming left V 5 bases short and J 6 bases short, with 16 bases between. This CDR3 comprises 14 residues. From germline, CDR1 is SGHNT and CDR2 YENEEA.

Comments on this clonotype: A much larger clone differs by one base, so this may be a read error. The genes are TRBV5-1 and TRBJ1-2; no clear D. V lost 7 bases and J lost 4, with 23 bases in between. There are 16 residues in the CDR3. The germline CDR1 and CDR2 sequences are SGHRS and YFSETQ. The CDR3 sequence is CASGSPSVRKTYGYTF. As DNA, the CDR3 is TGCGCCAGCGGTTCCCCATCGGTTCGAAAGACCTATGGCTACACCTTC.

This clonotype was found many times. The genes are TRBV19 and TRBJ2-7; D unresolved. The germline V gene encodes CDR1 LNHDA and CDR2 SQIVND (reference sequence). CDR3 length equals 15 residues. V lost 6 bases to trimming and J lost 1 base, with 16 bases between them. Written as DNA, the CDR3 is TGTGCCAGTAGCACCCAAGCAGGACGTTCCTACGAGCAGTACTTC. Translating gives CASSTQAGRSYEQYF.

About this clonotype itself: Given a much more abundant clone one base away, this may be a read error. The gene calls are TRBV5-1 and TRBJ1-1; D remains ambiguous. Germline V lookup: CDR1 SGHRS, CDR2 YFSETQ. The CDR3 contains 15 residues. V was shortened by 4 bases and J by 4 bases, with 17 bases between the two germline ends. In DNA, the CDR3 is TGCGCCAGCAGCCCGGCAAATACGAAACCCACTGAAGCTTTCTTT. This encodes CASSPANTKPTEAFF.

As concerns this clonotype: A junction boundary mismatches the germline segment, possibly from a read error. The rearrangement links TRBV7-2 to TRBJ1-2; no clear D gene. In germline, CDR1 is SGHTA, CDR2 FQGNSA. The CDR3 is made up of 17 amino acids. For the CDR3, the DNA is TGTGCCAGCAGCATGACTTTCAGAGACGGAAAGACCTATGGCTTCACCTTC. It yields the protein CASSMTFRDGKTYGFTF.

This clonotype was seen at least ten times. The chain employs TRBV15 and TRBJ2-2; no firm D call. Germline V CDR1 and CDR2: LNHNV, YYDKDF (reference sequence). The CDR3 runs 16 residues. Trimming removed 1 base from V and 0 bases from J, with 9 bases in between. This chain's CDR3 is CATSRGRQTNTGELFF. CDR3 DNA sequence: TGTGCCACCAGCAGAGGGCGGCAGACGAACACCGGGGAGCTGTTTTTT.

On this clonotype itself: This may be a read error, as it is one base from a much larger clone. The missing conserved phenylalanine or tryptophan at the end of this CDR3 makes a read error likely. V usage is TRBV5-4 and J usage is TRBJ1-2; D is ambiguous. Germline CDR1 SGHNT, CDR2 YYREEE (reference sequence). CDR3 length: 16 residues. V lost 7 bases and J lost 4, with 23 bases in between. CDR3: CASCHNVPGKTYGYTL. The CDR3 DNA follows: TGTGCCAGCTGTCATAACGTACCAGGAAAGACCTATGGCTACACCCTC.

The chain links TRBV8-2 to TRBJ2-4; TRBD2 is the table's D call, not checked against the DNA. Judging by the DNA end, TRBJ2-6 fits better; the J call may be wrong. TRBV8-2 is given as a pseudogene. The CDR3 is made up of 17 amino acids. The CDR3 region has the DNA TGTGGCACGTCCGGGAGGATAACACAAAGTCGGGCCGACGTCCTGACTTTC. Amino acid sequence: CGTSGRITQSRADVLTF.

This chain links TRBV5-6 with TRBJ2-3, with 16 bases matching TRBD2. The last part of the DNA fits TRBJ2-1 better; the J call may be wrong. This CDR3 contains 18 residues. Germline V gives CDR1 SGHDT, CDR2 YYEEEE. The CDR3 bases are TGTGCCAGCAGCTCTCCTGGGACTAGCGGGAGGGGTTTCAATGAGCAGTTCTTC. Its translation is CASSSPGTSGRGFNEQFF.